Following are 14 T cell receptor beta chains from one sample sequenced in a study of T cell responses to AZD1222 COVID-19 vaccine. Sequencing used immunoSEQ multiplex PCR; TCRdb keeps in-frame clones, though not all of them. The sample lists about 110,000 clones; 80% to 85% were seen once. This sample comprised peripheral blood, obtained on day 0 of AZD1222 vaccination. Every receptor here comes from an adult in good health.

This clone turned up a few times. This chain links TRBV5-4 with TRBJ2-5; 7 bases match TRBD1. The J segment lost 5 bases and the V segment lost 3 bases, leaving 10 bases of the junction unmatched. This CDR3 has 15 residues. The germline gives CDR1 SGHNT, CDR2 YYREEE (reference sequence). CDR3 DNA sequence: TGTGCCAGCAGCTCGGGACAGTGGCCGGGGGAGACCCAGTACTTC. Amino acids: CASSSGQWPGETQYF. The variable domain in full, with the rest retrieved from reference TRBV5-4 and TRBJ2-5, is ETGVTQSPTHLIKTRGQQVTLRCSSQSGHNTVSWYQQALGQGPQFIFQYYREEENGRGNFPPRFSGLQFPNYSSELNVNALELDDSALYLCASSSGQWPGETQYFGPGTRLLVL.

The rearrangement joins TRBV11-2 to TRBJ1-5, with D possibly TRBD1 on 6 matching bases. V was trimmed by 5 bases and J by 7 bases, leaving 12 bases between them. There are 13 residues in the CDR3. Germline CDR1 and CDR2: SGHAT and FQNNGV. CDR3: CASSNRVDQPQHF. In DNA, the CDR3 is TGTGCCAGCAGCAACAGGGTGGACCAGCCCCAGCATTTT.

V is TRBV9 and J is TRBJ1-1; D is unresolved. Trimming removed 4 bases at V and 0 bases at J, with 13 bases between. The germline V gene encodes CDR1 SGDLS and CDR2 YYNGEE. The length of the CDR3 is 15 residues. The CDR3 region has the DNA TGTGCCAGCAGCCCTACTCATCGGATGAACACTGAAGCTTTCTTT. It translates to CASSPTHRMNTEAFF.

This rearrangement joins TRBV5-1 to TRBJ2-1; D remains unclear. V lost 1 base and J 5 bases, leaving 13 bases between the germline ends. The CDR3 loop spans 15 amino acids. Germline V gene data show CDR1 as SGHRS and CDR2 as YFSETQ. DNA for the CDR3: TGCGCCAGCAGCTTGAGAGGCGGTGTAAACAATGAGCAGTTCTTC. The encoded protein is CASSLRGGVNNEQFF.

V is TRBV11-3 and J is TRBJ2-1; 7 bases align to TRBD2. J was trimmed by 9 bases and V by 4 bases; bases with no gene match: 18. From germline, CDR1 is SGHNT and CDR2 YENEEA. CDR3 length: 17 residues. The CDR3 nucleotides read TGTGCCAGCAGCTCTACTAGGGCCAGGAGAGGCGGGGGTGAGCAGTTCTTC. Its translation is CASSSTRARRGGGEQFF.

The rearrangement uses TRBV5-6 and TRBJ2-2, with D unresolved. Germline CDR1 and CDR2: SGHDT and YYEEEE. The CDR3 is 16 amino acids. V shed 4 bases and J shed 1 base, with 14 bases lying between them. Written as DNA, the CDR3 is TGTGCCAGCAGCCGGTGGGGTCTAGAGAACACCGGGGAGCTGTTTTTT. This sequence encodes CASSRWGLENTGELFF.

The chain couples TRBV7-8 to TRBJ1-1; D is unclear. CDR1 SGHVS and CDR2 FQNEAQ come from the germline V gene. The germline V and J ends were trimmed by 6 bases and 3 bases, with 8 bases remaining between them. This CDR3 contains 12 residues. DNA of the CDR3: TGTGCCAGCAGAACCCAGGACACTGAAGCTTTCTTT. This codes for CASRTQDTEAFF.

The gene calls are TRBV18 and TRBJ1-2; D is possibly TRBD1 (6 bases). This CDR3 is 13 amino acids long. V lost 2 bases and J lost 4, with 8 bases in between. Germline CDR1 and CDR2: KGHSH and LQKENI. In nucleotides, the CDR3 is TGTGCCAGCTCACCAGGCAGGGGCTATGGCTACACCTTC. This translates into CASSPGRGYGYTF. Together with reference TRBV18 and TRBJ1-2, the CDR3 gives the full variable domain: NAGVMQNPRHLVRRRGQEARLRCSPMKGHSHVYWYRQLPEEGLKFMVYLQKENIIDESGMPKERFSAEFPKEGPSILRIQQVVRGDSAAYFCASSPGRGYGYTFGSGTRLTVV.

This clone was seen more than once but under ten times. This chain uses TRBV24-1 with TRBJ1-5; D unclear. V lost 1 base and J 6 bases, leaving 3 bases between the germline ends. The CDR3 is 12 amino acids. Germline V gene sequence: CDR1 KGHDR, CDR2 SFDVKD. The CDR3 nucleotides are TGTGCCACCAGTGATTTAGGTCAGCCCCAGCATTTT. Translated, it gives CATSDLGQPQHF.

The chain uses TRBV28 and TRBJ1-1; D gene uncertain. This CDR3 spans 12 amino acids. V was pared by 2 bases and J by 3 bases, with 4 bases between. The germline V gene encodes CDR1 MDHEN and CDR2 SYDVKM. The CDR3 loop is CASSLGYTEAFF. In nucleotides, the CDR3 is TGTGCCAGCAGTTTAGGTTACACTGAAGCTTTCTTT.

The rearrangement links TRBV15 to TRBJ2-3; D is possibly TRBD1 or TRBD2 (5 bases each). The CDR3 has 15 residues. Germline CDR1 reads LNHNV; CDR2 reads YYDKDF (reference sequence). Trimming shortened V by 6 bases and J by 4 bases, and 17 bases separated the two germline ends. DNA of the CDR3: TGTGCCACCAGACCCGGGACCTTCGCCCCAGATACGCAGTATTTT. Protein sequence: CATRPGTFAPDTQYF.

This sequence joins TRBV7-3 and TRBJ2-5, with D unresolved. V was shortened by 1 base and J by 7 bases, with 16 bases between the two germline ends. This CDR3 has 15 amino acids. Germline CDR1 and CDR2: SGHTA and FQGTGA. CDR3 coding DNA: TGTGCCAGCAGCTTAAAGGACGCCCGACGTGGGACCCAGTACTTC. It yields the protein CASSLKDARRGTQYF.

The V gene is TRBV6-5, the J gene TRBJ2-2, with TRBD1 identical over 7 bases. The CDR3 totals 15 residues. CDR1 is MNHEY and CDR2 is SVGAGI in the germline V gene. After removal of 6 bases from V and 2 bases from J, the junction contained 6 bases not matched to a gene. The CDR3 loop is CASRQGTANTGELFF. The DNA of the CDR3 is TGTGCCAGCAGGCAAGGGACAGCCAACACCGGGGAGCTGTTTTTT.

The rearrangement joins TRBV28 to TRBJ2-1; 9 bases agree with TRBD1. Per the germline V gene, CDR1 is MDHEN and CDR2 is SYDVKM. The CDR3 totals 19 residues. V shed 3 bases and J 3 bases; nucleotides not matched to a gene: 15. The CDR3 DNA reads as TGTGCCAGCAGTTTCCCCCGCGAACCTGACAGGGGGGACTACAATGAGCAGTTCTTC. Its translation: CASSFPREPDRGDYNEQFF.